The 18 T cell receptor beta chains below all came from one sample that was sequenced in a study of monozygotic twins with inflammatory bowel disease. Following a re-call of the 5' RACE reads, TCRdb has one entry per CDR3 protein and lacks DNA. The listing contains about 380,000 distinct CDR3 sequences. The specimen was blood. These receptors all come from a human donor with ulcerative colitis or Crohn's disease, or a healthy co-twin of an affected twin (not recorded which).

V and J are TRBV10-3 and TRBJ2-2; the TCRdb call, TRBD1, lacks DNA for checking. The CDR3 covers 17 residues. Germline values: CDR1 ENHRY, CDR2 SYGVKD. The CDR3 protein is CAIRQQPGQGPTGELFF.

The rearrangement uses TRBV4-1 and TRBJ2-7; checking the TCRdb D call of TRBD2 is not possible without DNA. Germline values: CDR1 MGHRA, CDR2 YSYEKL. The CDR3 is 13 amino acids. CDR3 sequence reads: CASSLGTSGEQYF.

The chain's CDR3 is CASSSGTRNEQFF. This chain joins TRBV7-2 and TRBJ2-1; TCRdb gives TRBD2 as the D gene, but with no DNA this cannot be confirmed. The germline gives CDR1 SGHTA, CDR2 FQGNSA. CDR3 length equals 13 residues.

The chain employs TRBV7-2 and TRBJ2-7; the TRBD2 assignment by TCRdb is unverifiable without DNA. Germline assignment: CDR1 SGHTA and CDR2 FQGNSA. This CDR3 is built from 16 residues. The CDR3 loop reads CASSLAGSGSSYEQYF.

The chain joins TRBV7-2 to TRBJ1-3. The CDR3 has 14 amino acids. Germline CDR1 and CDR2: SGHTA and FQGNSA. The CDR3: CASSPISSGNTIYF.

The rearrangement joins TRBV6-4 to TRBJ2-1. CDR1 MRHNA and CDR2 SNTAGT come from the germline V gene. The CDR3 consists of 13 residues. This CDR3 is CASSDSTENEQFF.

The chain is built from TRBV30 and TRBJ2-3; checking the TCRdb D call of TRBD1 is not possible without DNA. Germline-derived CDR1 and CDR2 are GTSNPN and SVGIG (reference sequence). CDR3 length: 13 residues. CDR3 in amino acids: CAWSPGMTDTQYF. Filled out from reference TRBV30 and TRBJ2-3, the complete variable domain reads SQTIHQWPATLVQPVGSPLSLECTVEGTSNPNLYWYRQAAGRGLQLLFYSVGIGQISSEVPQNLSASRPQDRQFILSSKKLLLSDSGFYLCAWSPGMTDTQYFGPGTRLTVL.

The rearrangement links TRBV5-1 to TRBJ1-1; TCRdb picks TRBD1, but there is no DNA to check that call. The CDR3 is made up of 16 amino acids. CDR1 and CDR2 from the germline V gene are SGHRS and YFSETQ. CDR3 residues: CASRFDVGAPGAEAFF.

V usage is TRBV5-1 and J usage is TRBJ1-2. Germline CDR1 and CDR2: SGHRS and YFSETQ. The CDR3 is 16 amino acids. The CDR3: CASSLDPSLGDYGYTF.

The gene calls are TRBV6-5 and TRBJ1-1. The length of the CDR3 is 13 residues. Germline CDR1 MNHEY, CDR2 SVGAGI. This CDR3 is CASSYSMNTEAFF.

This chain connects TRBV5-1 to TRBJ1-1. Germline assignment: CDR1 SGHRS and CDR2 YFSETQ. The CDR3 runs 14 residues. CDR3 residues: CASSENTVNTEAFF.

This chain links TRBV27 with TRBJ2-4; TCRdb proposes TRBD1, but this gene call is untestable without DNA. The CDR3 totals 16 residues. The germline gives CDR1 MNHEY, CDR2 SMNVEV (reference sequence). CDR3 in amino acids: CASSSPGAPGENIQYF.

The rearrangement uses TRBV7-2 and TRBJ1-5; TCRdb reports TRBD1, a call that lacks DNA to check it against. Germline lookup yields CDR1 SGHTA and CDR2 FQGNSA. This CDR3 region has 15 residues. The CDR3: CASSSGQGVLQPQHF. Based on the CDR3 plus reference TRBV7-2 and TRBJ1-5, the full variable domain is GAGVSQSPSNKVTEKGKDVELRCDPISGHTALYWYRQSLGQGLEFLIYFQGNSAPDKSGLPSDRFSAERTGGSVSTLTIQRTQQEDSAVYLCASSSGQGVLQPQHFGDGTRLSIL.

The chain is built from TRBV28 and TRBJ1-5; there is no DNA to check the TCRdb D call of TRBD1. This CDR3 contains 14 residues. From germline, CDR1 is MDHEN and CDR2 SYDVKM. CDR3 amino acids: CASSLPGGRQPQHF.

This chain joins TRBV7-2 and TRBJ2-3. In germline, CDR1 is SGHTA, CDR2 FQGNSA. The CDR3 runs to 14 residues. The CDR3 is CASSLAGYTDTQYF.

The chain carries TRBV7-2 and TRBJ2-3. This CDR3 is 17 amino acids long. Germline CDR1 and CDR2: SGHTA and FQGNSA. CDR3 amino acids: CASRGYDTSGRSDTQYF.

The chain combines TRBV5-1 with TRBJ2-5; TCRdb's D gene call, TRBD1, goes unchecked for lack of DNA. Germline V CDR1 and CDR2: SGHRS, YFSETQ. This CDR3 is 12 amino acids long. CDR3: CASSDNEETQYF.

The chain combines TRBV3-1 with TRBJ2-6; checking the TCRdb D call of TRBD1 is not possible without DNA. The CDR3 length is 14 residues. Germline lookup yields CDR1 LGHDT and CDR2 YNNKEL (reference sequence). The CDR3 is CASSQKGGANVLTF.